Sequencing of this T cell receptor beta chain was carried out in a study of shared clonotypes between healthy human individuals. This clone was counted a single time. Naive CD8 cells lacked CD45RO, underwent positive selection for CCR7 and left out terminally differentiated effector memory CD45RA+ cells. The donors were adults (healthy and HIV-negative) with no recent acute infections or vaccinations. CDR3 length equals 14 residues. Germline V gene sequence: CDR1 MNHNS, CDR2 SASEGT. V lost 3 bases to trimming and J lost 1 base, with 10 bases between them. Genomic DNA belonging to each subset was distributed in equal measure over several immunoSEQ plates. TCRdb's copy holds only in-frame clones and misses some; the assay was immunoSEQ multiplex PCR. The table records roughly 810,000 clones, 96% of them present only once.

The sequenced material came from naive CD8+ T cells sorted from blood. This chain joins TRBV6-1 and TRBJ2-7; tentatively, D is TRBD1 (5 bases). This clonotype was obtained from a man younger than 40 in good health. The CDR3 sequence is CASSERDSSYEQYF. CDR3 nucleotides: TGTGCCAGCAGTGAGAGAGACAGTTCCTACGAGCAGTACTTC.